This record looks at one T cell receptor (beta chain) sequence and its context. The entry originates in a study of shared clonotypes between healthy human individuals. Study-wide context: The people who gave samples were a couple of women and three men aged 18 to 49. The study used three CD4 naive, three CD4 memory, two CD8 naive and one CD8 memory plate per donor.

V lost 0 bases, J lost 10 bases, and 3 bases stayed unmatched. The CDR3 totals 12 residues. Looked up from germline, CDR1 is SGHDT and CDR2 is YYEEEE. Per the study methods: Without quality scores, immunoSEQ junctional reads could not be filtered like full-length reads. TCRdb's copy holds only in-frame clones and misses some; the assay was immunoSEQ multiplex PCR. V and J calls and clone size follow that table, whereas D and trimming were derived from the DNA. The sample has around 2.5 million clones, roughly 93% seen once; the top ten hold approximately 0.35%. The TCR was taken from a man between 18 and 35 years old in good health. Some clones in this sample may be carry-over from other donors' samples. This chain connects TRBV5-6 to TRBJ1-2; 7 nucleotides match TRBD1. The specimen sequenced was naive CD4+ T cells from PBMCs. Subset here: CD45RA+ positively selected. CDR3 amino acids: CASSLGQGDYTF. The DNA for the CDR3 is TGTGCCAGCAGCTTGGGGCAGGGGGACTACACCTTC.